These 27 T cell receptor beta chains were sequenced from one sample in a study of cytomegalovirus exposure and HLA in healthy donors. Primers included in the PCR were 60 Vbeta and 13 Jbeta primers. Clones were sequenced by immunoSEQ multiplex PCR, and TCRdb holds only the in-frame ones, with some missing. The table records 110,000 or so clones, over 70% of them present only once. Source material: PBMCs. The receptors were gathered from a woman in her late teens or twenties in good health and CMV-seronegative.

V and J are TRBV5-1 and TRBJ1-1; the D is unclear. This CDR3 spans 14 amino acids. Germline V CDR1 and CDR2: SGHRS, YFSETQ. V was shortened by 0 bases and J by 0 bases, with 6 bases between the two germline ends. The DNA of the CDR3 is TGCGCCAGCAGCTTGGAAGCGATGAACACTGAAGCTTTCTTT. Translation: CASSLEAMNTEAFF.

The chain has TRBV30 and TRBJ1-2; a weak D match, TRBD1 (6 bases). CDR3 length: 15 amino acids. Germline lookup yields CDR1 GTSNPN and CDR2 SVGIG (reference sequence). Trimming took 0 bases from V and 3 from J, leaving 14 bases between them. CDR3: CAWSVREQGDYGYTF. CDR3 DNA sequence: TGTGCCTGGAGTGTAAGGGAACAGGGCGACTATGGCTACACCTTC.

As DNA, the CDR3 is TGTGCCAGCAGCTTAGTCTCTAGCGGTGGCTTGAACGAGCAGTACTTC. Protein product: CASSLVSSGGLNEQYF. The rearrangement joins TRBV7-2 to TRBJ2-7; TRBD2 aligns across 7 bases. The CDR3 has 16 residues. Germline V gene sequence: CDR1 SGHTA, CDR2 FQGNSA. V shed 1 base and J 5 bases; nucleotides not matched to a gene: 11.

The V and J genes are TRBV6-1 and TRBJ1-1, with TRBD1 matching over 8 bases. The length of the CDR3 is 17 residues. Trimming cost V 2 bases and J 10 bases; bases outside gene matches: 18. CDR1 and CDR2 from the germline V gene are MNHNS and SASEGT. The CDR3: CASSEFSPPGQARRAFF. CDR3 nucleotide sequence: TGTGCCAGCAGTGAATTTTCCCCTCCGGGACAGGCCCGGAGAGCTTTCTTT.

The chain employs TRBV12-5 and TRBJ2-1, with TRBD2 matching 14 bases. The CDR3 contains 16 residues. Trimming took 0 bases from V and 9 from J; bases not matched to a gene: 4. Per germline, CDR1 LGHNT and CDR2 FRNRAP. The CDR3 reads CASGLVRLAGGLEQFF. The CDR3 DNA reads TGTGCTAGTGGTTTGGTCAGACTAGCGGGAGGGCTTGAGCAGTTCTTC.

This clone was found a few times. This CDR3 is CASSPGQGTQPQHF. The CDR3 region has the DNA TGTGCCAGCTCACCGGGACAGGGGACTCAGCCCCAGCATTTT. The V gene is TRBV18, the J gene TRBJ1-5; 10 nucleotides line up with TRBD1. Trimming took 3 bases from V and 6 from J; bases not matched to a gene: 2. The CDR3 length is 14 residues. Germline V CDR1 and CDR2: KGHSH, LQKENI.

The chain couples TRBV9 to TRBJ2-1; TRBD2 matches 9 bases. The germline gives CDR1 SGDLS, CDR2 YYNGEE. The CDR3 contains 15 residues. V was pared by 4 bases and J by 7 bases, with 9 bases of the junction left unmatched. The CDR3 is CASSSRGTSWNEQFF. CDR3 in DNA: TGTGCCAGCAGCTCAAGAGGGACTAGCTGGAATGAGCAGTTCTTC. Full variable domain (outside the CDR3, taken from reference TRBV9 and TRBJ2-1): DSGVTQTPKHLITATGQRVTLRCSPRSGDLSVYWYQQSLDQGLQFLIQYYNGEERAKGNILERFSAQQFPDLHSELNLSSLELGDSALYFCASSSRGTSWNEQFFGPGTRLTVL.

This chain joins TRBV4-1 and TRBJ1-2, with D maybe TRBD1 (6 bases). The V gene's germline CDR1 is MGHRA and CDR2 YSYEKL. Trimming took 2 bases from V and 5 from J, leaving 18 bases between them. CDR3 length equals 16 residues. CDR3 nucleotides: TGCGCCAGCAGCCAAAGTCCCCGGACAGCCACTTATGGCTACACCTTC. It is translated as CASSQSPRTATYGYTF.

The V call is TRBV7-2, the J call TRBJ2-1; 10 nucleotides match TRBD2. This CDR3 spans 15 amino acids. The germline V gene has CDR1 SGHTA and CDR2 FQGNSA. Trimming removed 6 bases from V and 6 bases from J; junction bases left unmatched: 8. DNA for the CDR3: TGTGCCAGCAGATGGACCGGGACTAGCGCCAATGAGCAGTTCTTC. It specifies CASRWTGTSANEQFF.

The chain recombines TRBV4-2 with TRBJ2-1; TRBD2 matches at 11 bases. J lost 9 bases, V lost 2 bases, and 6 bases had no gene match. CDR1 LGHNA and CDR2 YNFKEQ come from the germline V gene. This CDR3 comprises 15 residues. CDR3 sequence reads: CASSQLLAGVSEQFF. The CDR3 DNA reads TGTGCCAGCAGCCAACTACTAGCGGGAGTCAGTGAGCAGTTCTTC.

The CDR3 reads CASSADRGYEKLFF. Here the CDR3 DNA reads TGTGCCAGCAGTGCGGACAGGGGATACGAAAAACTGTTTTTT. The chain uses TRBV25-1 and TRBJ1-4; 9 bases fit TRBD1. CDR1 is MGHDK and CDR2 is SYGVNS in the germline V gene. The CDR3 runs 14 residues. V was clipped by 4 bases and J by 8 bases; unmatched bases: 5.

This chain links TRBV2 with TRBJ1-2; TRBD1 is a possible D gene (5 bases). Germline V gene lookup returns CDR1 SNHLY and CDR2 FYNNEI. The CDR3 is 15 amino acids. V shed 5 bases and J shed 7 bases, with 20 bases lying between them. CDR3 in DNA: TGTGCCAGCAGTCTGGGCCCAGCGGGGCAGGCTGGCTACACCTTC. This translates into CASSLGPAGQAGYTF.

The CDR3 spells CASSLTGVGEQYF. The CDR3 nucleotides read TGTGCCAGCAGCTTAACCGGGGTGGGGGAGCAGTACTTC. This chain uses TRBV7-3 with TRBJ2-7; TRBD2 might be the D (5 bases). Germline V gene sequence: CDR1 SGHTA, CDR2 FQGTGA. V was cut by 0 bases and J by 7 bases, with 10 bases left in between. CDR3 length: 13 amino acids. Variable domain in full (rest from reference TRBV7-3 and TRBJ2-7): GAGVSQTPSNKVTEKGKYVELRCDPISGHTALYWYRQSLGQGPEFLIYFQGTGAADDSGLPNDRFFAVRPEGSVSTLKIQRTERGDSAVYLCASSLTGVGEQYFGPGTRLTVT.

The table lists this clone with a count of one. The rearrangement uses TRBV29-1 and TRBJ1-1; no reliable D call. This CDR3 contains 14 residues. The germline V gene encodes CDR1 SQVTM and CDR2 ANQGSEA. Between the trimmed V and J ends, which lost 6 bases and 5 bases, there was a span of 19 bases. CDR3 in DNA: TGCAGCGTGGTACCCAGACTAAGACCAACTGAAGCTTTCTTT. Amino acids: CSVVPRLRPTEAFF.

The V gene is TRBV6-5, the J gene TRBJ2-1; 8 positions agree with TRBD1. Germline CDR1 MNHEY, CDR2 SVGAGI. The CDR3 runs to 16 residues. After removal of 0 bases from V and 6 bases from J, the junction contained 7 bases not matched to a gene. The CDR3 region has the DNA TGTGCCAGCAGTTACTCCAGGGGACAGGTGGCCAATGAGCAGTTCTTC. Its protein is CASSYSRGQVANEQFF.

The gene calls are TRBV30 and TRBJ1-2, with 8 bases aligning to TRBD1. With 1 base clipped from V and 5 bases from J, the junction kept 3 bases outside the gene matches. CDR3 length: 13 amino acids. Germline V lookup: CDR1 GTSNPN, CDR2 SVGIG (reference sequence). CDR3 bases: TGTGCCTGGAGTGCCCGACAGGGGTATGGCTACACCTTC. This gives the protein CAWSARQGYGYTF.

This clone has just a few counts. The chain has TRBV7-2 and TRBJ1-2; D uncertain. CDR1 is SGHTA and CDR2 is FQGNSA in the germline V gene. V was pared by 1 base and J by 1 base, with 10 bases between. The CDR3 is 15 amino acids. CDR3 bases: TGTGCCAGCAGCTTAGGGGTCGCGGGTAACTATGGCTACACCTTC. It is translated as CASSLGVAGNYGYTF.

The V gene is TRBV29-1, the J gene TRBJ1-3; 7 bases match TRBD1. Unmatched junction bases numbered 10, after V lost 7 bases and J lost 4 bases. This CDR3 contains 14 residues. Germline CDR1 is SQVTM and CDR2 is ANQGSEA. The CDR3 sequence is CSGGSGGSGNTIYF. CDR3 sequence (DNA): TGCAGCGGAGGGTCAGGGGGATCCGGAAACACCATATATTTT.

The chain employs TRBV5-1 and TRBJ2-5; D gene uncertain. V lost 0 bases, J lost 2 bases, and 5 bases lay in between. The CDR3 extends over 13 amino acids. Germline loops: CDR1 SGHRS, CDR2 YFSETQ. The DNA for the CDR3 is TGCGCCAGCAGCTTGGACAGACAAGAGACCCAGTACTTC. It codes for CASSLDRQETQYF.

V and J are TRBV5-6 and TRBJ2-7, with TRBD2 matching 11 bases. This CDR3 is 17 amino acids long. Unmatched junction bases numbered 12, after V lost 2 bases and J lost 5 bases. Looked up from germline, CDR1 is SGHDT and CDR2 is YYEEEE. Written as DNA, the CDR3 is TGTGCCAGCAGCTTCAGGCTACTAGCGGGAGTATTGGACGAGCAGTACTTC. Its translation is CASSFRLLAGVLDEQYF.

This clone was seen a handful of times. This chain connects TRBV2 to TRBJ1-6; 8 bases map to TRBD1. V lost 6 bases, J lost 7 bases, and 8 bases stayed unmatched. The CDR3 is 15 residues long. Per the germline V gene, CDR1 is SNHLY and CDR2 is FYNNEI. CDR3 loop: CASRDRVWDNSPLHF. The CDR3 coding sequence is TGTGCCAGCAGGGACAGGGTTTGGGACAATTCACCCCTCCACTTT.

V and J are TRBV19 and TRBJ2-7; 11 bases agree with TRBD1. This CDR3 region has 15 residues. V gave up 3 bases and J gave up 3 bases; unmatched junction bases: 4. Per germline, CDR1 LNHDA and CDR2 SQIVND (reference sequence). Here the CDR3 reads CASSIPGQGVYEQYF. CDR3 in DNA: TGTGCCAGTAGTATTCCGGGACAGGGGGTCTACGAGCAGTACTTC.

This clone has more than one count but fewer than ten. For the CDR3, the DNA is TGTGCCAGCAGCCCACCCGGGACAGGGGGCACTGAAGCTTTCTTT. Translated, it gives CASSPPGTGGTEAFF. This rearrangement joins TRBV5-6 to TRBJ1-1; 11 bases fit TRBD1. The V gene's germline CDR1 is SGHDT and CDR2 YYEEEE. The length of the CDR3 is 15 residues. The V and J ends lost 4 bases and 4 bases, in that order; junction bases with no gene match: 6.

This clone was picked up one time. The CDR3 DNA follows: TGTGCCACAAAGGCTAATACAGGGCTTAACACCGGGGAGCTGTTTTTT. Protein sequence: CATKANTGLNTGELFF. This rearrangement joins TRBV19 to TRBJ2-2; D might be TRBD1 (6 bases). Germline V gene sequence: CDR1 LNHDA, CDR2 SQIVND (reference sequence). V shed 10 bases and J shed 2 bases, with 20 bases lying between them. The CDR3 runs to 16 residues. Variable domain in full (rest from reference TRBV19 and TRBJ2-2): DGGITQSPKYLFRKEGQNVTLSCEQNLNHDAMYWYRQDPGQGLRLIYYSQIVNDFQKGDIAEGYSVSREKKESFPLTVTSAQKNPTAFYLCATKANTGLNTGELFFGEGSRLTVL.

The chain combines TRBV4-1 with TRBJ1-2; the D is unclear. The germline V gene encodes CDR1 MGHRA and CDR2 YSYEKL. The V and J ends lost 3 bases and 4 bases respectively, with 12 bases between them. The CDR3 sequence is 14 residues long. The CDR3: CASSHAPEGYGYTF. The DNA for the CDR3 is TGCGCCAGCAGCCACGCCCCGGAGGGCTATGGCTACACCTTC.

With respect to this clone: The junction shows a germline mismatch at one end, possibly a read error. The chain joins TRBV18 to TRBJ2-4; 9 bases fit TRBD2. Germline CDR1 and CDR2: KGHSH and LQKENI. The length of the CDR3 is 18 residues. The CDR3 region is CASSDWASGVLAKNSQYF. CDR3 DNA: TGTGCCAGCTCAGATTGGGCTAGCGGGGTCTTAGCCAAAAACAGTCAGTACTTC.

The chain has TRBV5-1 and TRBJ1-2; D gene uncertain. The CDR3 totals 13 residues. V dropped 1 base and J dropped 4 bases, with 8 bases sitting between them. Germline loops: CDR1 SGHRS, CDR2 YFSETQ. The CDR3 region has the DNA TGCGCCAGCAGCTTGTCCGGGATCTATGGCTACACCTTC. Translation gives CASSLSGIYGYTF.